This entry describes one T cell receptor (beta chain). Its antigen is unidentified. A marrow graft followed busulfan-fludarabine conditioning, with cyclophosphamide on days +3 and +4. The sample belongs to a study of T cells after posttransplantation cyclophosphamide. There are 12 residues in the CDR3. Trimming shortened V by 3 bases and J by 7 bases, and 9 bases separated the two germline ends. Germline values: CDR1 SGHDT, CDR2 YYEEEE. Generated by immunoSEQ multiplex PCR, the TCRdb table keeps only in-frame clones and is missing some. The sample contains approximately 22,000 clones, approximately 87% of which appear only once. General study findings and limits: Recipient CMV seropositivity and CMV reactivation strongly tracked TRB clonality. Donor-recipient repertoire similarity was low at 1-2 months, rising over year one. TRB overlap between skin or GI tissue T cells and blood was limited.

V usage is TRBV5-6 and J usage is TRBJ2-3; TRBD2 is a possible D gene (5 bases). The receptor was isolated from a female patient between 30 and 45 years old who received an allogeneic stem cell transplant from an unrelated donor, was CMV-positive, and had no GVHD. Some of these T cells may belong to the graft donor. Sequencing was performed on PBMCs, taken after allogeneic stem cell transplant with posttransplant cyclophosphamide. The CDR3 reads CASSSLANTQYF. The CDR3 nucleotides are TGTGCCAGCAGCTCCCTAGCAAATACGCAGTATTTT.